Only one count was recorded for the clone carrying this T cell receptor (beta chain). PCR used 60 Vbeta primers and 13 Jbeta primers. TCRdb keeps only in-frame clones here, not all; method: immunoSEQ multiplex PCR. The repertoire holds about 55,000 clones, with 75% to 80% as singletons. The entry originates in a study of cytomegalovirus exposure and HLA in healthy donors. The material sequenced was PBMCs. This sequence originates from a female donor in good health and CMV-seronegative.

CDR3 DNA sequence: TGTGCCACCAGCAGACCAACCGACAGGGTGTCCGGGGAGCTGTTTTTT. The encoded protein is CATSRPTDRVSGELFF. The chain recombines TRBV15 with TRBJ2-2, with TRBD1 identical over 7 bases. This CDR3 spans 16 amino acids. The germline V gene encodes CDR1 LNHNV and CDR2 YYDKDF (reference sequence). V lost 2 bases to trimming and J lost 6 bases; unmatched junction nucleotides: 9.